This T cell receptor beta chain is from a study of T cells in tuberculosis. As for the study in general: The T cells targeted glucose monomycolate, a mycobacterial lipid, via CD1B. Notes on the study in general: Smaller distances to GMM-specific TCRs suggested their expansion in active tuberculosis.

Produced via immunoSEQ multiplex PCR; TCRdb's table is partial and in-frame only. The table includes 25,000 to 35,000 clones, approximately 93% detected once. Points on this clone: The antigen is undetermined.

The V and J ends lost 6 bases and 5 bases, in that order; junction bases with no gene match: 15. Per the germline V gene, CDR1 is SNHLY and CDR2 is FYNNEI. The length of the CDR3 is 17 residues. V is TRBV2 and J is TRBJ1-2, with TRBD1 identical over 10 bases. The origin of this receptor is a donor aged 10 to 29 with latent tuberculosis or without tuberculosis infection. The specimen was PBMCs. The DNA for the CDR3 is TGTGCCAGCAGGGGACGACAGGGGGCTACCCTCCCTTATGGCTACACCTTC. It is translated as CASRGRQGATLPYGYTF.